Following are 13 T cell receptor beta chains from one sample sequenced in a study of blood T cell repertoires in COVID-19. Generated by immunoSEQ multiplex PCR, the TCRdb table keeps only in-frame clones and is missing some. The sample includes about 120,000 clones, 88% seen only once; the top ten take 1.2%. Material for sequencing was peripheral blood. The receptor source for this set is a woman older than 75 with acute or convalescent COVID-19.

The genes are TRBV4-3 and TRBJ2-1; D may be TRBD1 (5 bases). The CDR3 consists of 15 residues. The V gene's germline CDR1 is LGHNA and CDR2 YSLEER. The germline V and J ends were trimmed by 1 base and 4 bases, with 11 bases remaining between them. The CDR3: CASSQVSTGYNEQFF. The DNA for the CDR3 is TGCGCCAGCAGCCAAGTCTCCACAGGTTACAATGAGCAGTTCTTC.

This chain joins TRBV2 and TRBJ1-6, with 8 bases lining up with TRBD1. Losses at the gene ends were 10 bases for V and 7 bases for J; bases not matched to a gene: 6. The length of the CDR3 is 13 residues. Per the germline V gene, CDR1 is SNHLY and CDR2 is FYNNEI. CDR3 sequence (DNA): TGTGCCACCAGCCGGGACAGGAATTCACCCCTCCACTTT. Its translation: CATSRDRNSPLHF.

The J gene is TRBJ2-7, the V gene TRBV27; D might be TRBD2 (6 bases). V was pared by 8 bases and J by 3 bases, with 17 bases between. Per the germline V gene, CDR1 is MNHEY and CDR2 is SMNVEV (reference sequence). The CDR3 covers 14 residues. CDR3 residues: CASSPEIGGYEQYF. The CDR3 nucleotides are TGTGCCAGCTCTCCGGAGATCGGGGGCTACGAGCAGTACTTC.

The V call is TRBV7-2, the J call TRBJ1-5; 8 bases match TRBD1. This CDR3 spans 16 amino acids. Germline CDR1 reads SGHTA; CDR2 reads FQGNSA. V shed 4 bases and J 6 bases; nucleotides not matched to a gene: 11. The CDR3 loop is CASSSGGQGGSQPQHF. DNA of the CDR3: TGTGCCAGCAGCTCAGGTGGACAGGGAGGGAGTCAGCCCCAGCATTTT.

This chain connects TRBV28 to TRBJ2-2; D perhaps matches TRBD1 (5 bases). This CDR3 contains 13 residues. V dropped 6 bases and J dropped 4 bases, with 9 bases sitting between them. Looked up from germline, CDR1 is MDHEN and CDR2 is SYDVKM. In DNA form, the CDR3 reads TGTGCCAGCAGACACGACAGCACCGGGGAGCTGTTTTTT. Translation: CASRHDSTGELFF.

This chain links TRBV28 with TRBJ1-2; 12 positions agree with TRBD1. From germline, CDR1 is MDHEN and CDR2 SYDVKM. The CDR3 has 14 amino acids. V trimming: 5 bases; J trimming: 7 bases; junction bases outside the gene matches: 5. CDR3 bases: TGTGCCAGCAGTCAGGGACAGGGGGCCAGTGGCTACACCTTC. Its translation: CASSQGQGASGYTF.

This chain links TRBV9 with TRBJ2-1; a possible D gene is TRBD2 (5 bases). The germline V gene encodes CDR1 SGDLS and CDR2 YYNGEE. The CDR3 runs to 14 residues. Trimming cost V 4 bases and J 9 bases, with 17 bases left between them. This CDR3 is CASSPRGSAGEQFF. CDR3 DNA: TGTGCCAGCAGCCCCCGGGGTAGCGCCGGTGAGCAGTTCTTC.

This clone has a single count. The genes are TRBV7-9 and TRBJ1-3; D is ambiguous. This CDR3 spans 15 amino acids. V lost 3 bases, J lost 8 bases, and 17 bases lay in between. Per the germline V gene, CDR1 is SEHNR and CDR2 is FQNEAQ (reference sequence). The chain's CDR3 is CASSFTRSGVDTIYF. CDR3 coding DNA: TGTGCCAGCAGCTTTACCCGCTCCGGGGTAGACACCATATATTTT.

CDR3 nucleotide sequence: TGTGCCAGCAGAGGTACTAGCGGGGGGGCCGTGGAGCTGTTTTTT. It is translated as CASRGTSGGAVELFF. The V and J genes are TRBV6-5 and TRBJ2-2; 13 positions agree with TRBD2. V shed 6 bases and J 10 bases; nucleotides not matched to a gene: 8. The V gene's germline CDR1 is MNHEY and CDR2 SVGAGI. This CDR3 is 15 amino acids long.

The V and J genes are TRBV19 and TRBJ2-7, with 7 nucleotides matching TRBD1. The V gene's germline CDR1 is LNHDA and CDR2 SQIVND (reference sequence). This CDR3 has 18 residues. The V gene end was trimmed by 3 bases and the J gene end by 3 bases; junction bases not matched to a gene: 17. As DNA, the CDR3 is TGTGCCAGTAGTATCGGGAAGATATCCGGGACAGCCGTCTACGAGCAGTACTTC. Protein product: CASSIGKISGTAVYEQYF.

The rearrangement joins TRBV28 to TRBJ2-1; 7 bases map to TRBD1. Per the germline V gene, CDR1 is MDHEN and CDR2 is SYDVKM. The CDR3 sequence is 12 residues long. The V and J ends lost 7 bases and 6 bases, in that order; junction bases with no gene match: 3. The chain's CDR3 is CASIGQANEQFF. DNA of the CDR3: TGTGCCAGCATAGGACAGGCCAATGAGCAGTTCTTC.

The J gene is TRBJ2-7, the V gene TRBV7-9; 9 nucleotides align to TRBD2. CDR3 size: 16 residues. From germline, CDR1 is SEHNR and CDR2 FQNEAQ (reference sequence). The J segment lost 6 bases and the V segment lost 2 bases, leaving 11 bases of the junction unmatched. DNA for the CDR3: TGTGCCAGCAGCTTATCTAGCGGGGAGGACTCTTTCGAGCAGTACTTC. Residues: CASSLSSGEDSFEQYF.

The chain links TRBV5-4 to TRBJ1-6, with TRBD1 matching over 8 bases. V dropped 2 bases and J dropped 9; count of bases not matched to a gene: 10. The V gene's germline CDR1 is SGHNT and CDR2 YYREEE (reference sequence). The CDR3 extends over 16 amino acids. DNA of the CDR3: TGTGCCAGCAGCTTATCCGTTGACAGGGGAGGTTCACCCCTCCACTTT. It specifies CASSLSVDRGGSPLHF.